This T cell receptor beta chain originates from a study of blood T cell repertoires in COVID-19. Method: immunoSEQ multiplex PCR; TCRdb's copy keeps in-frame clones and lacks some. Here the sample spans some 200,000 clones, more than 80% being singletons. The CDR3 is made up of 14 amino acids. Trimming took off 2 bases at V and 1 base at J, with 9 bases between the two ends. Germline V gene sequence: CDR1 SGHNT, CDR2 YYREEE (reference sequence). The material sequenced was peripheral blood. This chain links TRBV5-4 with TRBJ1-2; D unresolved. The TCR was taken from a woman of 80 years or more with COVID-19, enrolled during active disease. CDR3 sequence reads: CASSFVADNYGYTF. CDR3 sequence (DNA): TGTGCCAGCAGCTTTGTGGCAGATAACTATGGCTACACCTTC. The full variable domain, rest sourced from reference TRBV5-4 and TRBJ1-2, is ETGVTQSPTHLIKTRGQQVTLRCSSQSGHNTVSWYQQALGQGPQFIFQYYREEENGRGNFPPRFSGLQFPNYSSELNVNALELDDSALYLCASSFVADNYGYTFGSGTRLTVV.